A single sample is the source of the 12 T cell receptor beta chains below, sequenced in a study of blood T cells in healthy people across ages (dated by TCRdb to about 2015). Receptors were amplified or captured by 5' RACE. Reads for this sample came from an Illumina HiSeq 2500. The second PCR ran for about 6 to 12 cycles and used a J-beta primer mix along with a sample-barcoded 5' primer. TCRdb passed the public sequencing reads through fastp at Q25 and MiXCR, retaining productive beta sequences. Entries that share a CDR3 protein sequence are merged under the most common genes and DNA. In this sample the table shows about 840,000 distinct CDR3 sequences, almost 30% of which occur a single time. In total, the top ten clones hold roughly 10% of the sample. These data also featured in a second study, about T cells of mothers and their children.

The sample was blood. The receptor set was obtained from a woman aged 40-49 years in good health.

This chain links TRBV7-9 with TRBJ2-7; 9 bases match TRBD2. CDR1 and CDR2 from the germline V gene are SEHNR and FQNEAQ (reference sequence). This CDR3 has 16 residues. After removal of 2 bases from V and 7 bases from J, the junction contained 12 bases not matched to a gene. The CDR3 is CASSLSEGLARNEQYF. The CDR3 DNA reads as TGTGCCAGCAGCTTATCGGAGGGACTAGCTCGGAATGAGCAGTACTTC.

The chain uses TRBV28 and TRBJ2-1; possible D gene TRBD2, 7 bases. Trimming cost V 9 bases and J 4 bases, with 16 bases left between them. CDR1 and CDR2 (germline): MDHEN, SYDVKM. This CDR3 has 14 residues. CDR3 coding DNA: TGTGCCAGTGGCTGGCGGGGGCGATACAATGAGCAGTTCTTC. Translated: CASGWRGRYNEQFF.

This clonotype occurred many times. V gene TRBV15 combines with J gene TRBJ2-7; D might be TRBD1 (6 bases). The V end lost 4 bases, the J end lost 7 bases, and 20 bases lay between the germline ends. The length of the CDR3 is 15 residues. Germline values: CDR1 LNHNV, CDR2 YYDKDF (reference sequence). The CDR3 is CATSTYGTSYGEQYF. DNA for the CDR3: TGTGCCACCAGCACCTACGGGACATCTTATGGGGAGCAGTACTTC.

This clonotype was detected only once. The CDR3 region is CASSLVHAGGYTF. The CDR3 DNA reads as TGCGCCAGCAGCTTGGTTCACGCCGGAGGCTACACCTTC. The chain uses TRBV5-1 and TRBJ1-2; D gene ambiguous. V lost 0 bases, J lost 8 bases, and 11 bases lay in between. The CDR3 contains 13 residues. The germline gives CDR1 SGHRS, CDR2 YFSETQ.

The V gene is TRBV12-3 or TRBV12-4, the J gene TRBJ2-1; 10 nucleotides align to TRBD2. The CDR3 is 15 amino acids. J gave up 4 bases and V 6 bases, and 6 bases lay outside the gene matches. As DNA, the CDR3 is TGTGCCAGCAGCGCCTCTAGCGGGAGTTACAATGAGCAGTTCTTC. This translates into CASSASSGSYNEQFF.

The chain uses TRBV27 and TRBJ1-1; 7 positions match TRBD1. V was pared by 11 bases and J by 0 bases, with 9 bases of the junction left unmatched. Per the germline V gene, CDR1 is MNHEY and CDR2 is SMNVEV (reference sequence). The CDR3 consists of 14 residues. The CDR3, as DNA: TGTGCCGGCACCTCAGGGGGGCTGAACACTGAAGCTTTCTTT. Its protein is CAGTSGGLNTEAFF.

The J gene is TRBJ1-2, the V gene TRBV25-1, with 8 bases fitting TRBD1. J lost 6 bases, V lost 2 bases, and 8 bases had no gene match. The CDR3 is 15 amino acids. Germline CDR1 MGHDK, CDR2 SYGVNS. The CDR3 here is CASSERYRGVDGYTF. CDR3 DNA: TGTGCCAGCAGTGAACGGTACAGGGGGGTTGATGGCTACACCTTC.

This clonotype has only a few counts. The chain employs TRBV15 and TRBJ2-1, with D maybe TRBD2 (6 bases). CDR1 and CDR2 (germline): LNHNV, YYDKDF (reference sequence). The CDR3 runs 15 residues. The V gene lost 0 bases and the J gene lost 8 bases, with 14 bases spanning the gap. This CDR3 is CATSRDARGFDEQFF. CDR3 nucleotide sequence: TGTGCCACCAGCAGAGATGCGCGGGGTTTCGATGAGCAGTTCTTC. The full variable domain, in which reference TRBV15 and TRBJ2-1 provide the parts outside the CDR3, is DAMVIQNPRYQVTQFGKPVTLSCSQTLNHNVMYWYQQKSSQAPKLLFHYYDKDFNNEADTPDNFQSRRPNTSFCFLDIRSPGLGDTAMYLCATSRDARGFDEQFFGPGTRLTVL.

A word on this clonotype: A junction boundary mismatches the germline segment, possibly from a read error. The chain combines TRBV13 with TRBJ2-6; tentative D call: TRBD2 (6 bases). This CDR3 spans 18 amino acids. Germline CDR1 PRHDT, CDR2 FYEKMQ (reference sequence). The CDR3 sequence is CASSRGVNPLSGANVRTF. In DNA, the CDR3 is TGTGCCAGCAGCCGCGGGGTAAATCCCCTCTCTGGGGCCAACGTCCGGACTTTC.

As concerns this clonotype: This could be a read error, since a much larger clone is one nucleotide away. This chain connects TRBV7-2 to TRBJ2-1; D not certain. Per the germline V gene, CDR1 is SGHTA and CDR2 is FQGNSA. This CDR3 spans 12 amino acids. The CDR3 sequence: CVSSPPAGEQFF. For the CDR3, the DNA is TGTGTCAGCAGCCCCCCGGCCGGCGAGCAGTTCTTC. Full variable domain (outside the CDR3, taken from reference TRBV7-2 and TRBJ2-1): GAGVSQSPSNKVTEKGKDVELRCDPISGHTALYWYRQSLGQGLEFLIYFQGNSAPDKSGLPSDRFSAERTGGSVSTLTIQRTQQEDSAVYLCVSSPPAGEQFFGPGTRLTVL.

On this clonotype: One end of the junction does not line up with germline, which may come from a read error. This sequence joins TRBV7-7 and TRBJ2-3; the match to TRBD2 covers 9 bases. CDR1 is SSHAT, CDR2 FNYEAQ, per germline (reference sequence). This CDR3 spans 17 amino acids. CDR3 amino acids: CASSLGLAGSRTDTQYF. DNA for the CDR3: TGTGCTAGCAGCTTAGGGCTAGCGGGGAGTCGCACAGATACGCAGTATTTT.

The chain carries TRBV20-1 and TRBJ2-7; D is perhaps TRBD1 (5 bases). Between the trimmed V and J ends, which lost 0 bases and 3 bases, there was a span of 18 bases. This CDR3 spans 16 amino acids. CDR1 is DFQATT, CDR2 SNEGSKA, per germline (reference sequence). CDR3 nucleotide sequence: TGCAGTGCTAGAGATCAGATATGGGGCCCTGACTACGAGCAGTACTTC. Translated, it gives CSARDQIWGPDYEQYF.